The clone carrying this T cell receptor (beta chain) was observed a few times. Its target is unknown. The data derive from a study of beta chain features in type 1 diabetes. Study in general: Sorted cell examination encompassed approximately 98,000,000 cells across all samples.

Germline loops: CDR1 SGHTA, CDR2 FQGNSA. Trimming took 1 base from V and 5 from J, leaving 12 bases between them. The CDR3 contains 14 residues. Regarding the study as a whole: The similarity of naive, central memory and Treg TCRB repertoires appeared greater among patients than among healthy donors.

The investigators reverse transcribed all of the isolated RNA, so they sequenced expressed TCRB transcripts. Generated by immunoSEQ multiplex PCR, the TCRdb table keeps only in-frame clones and is missing some. The table has about 220,000 clones, approximately 10% seen once. A CD45RO/CCR7/CD25/CD127/CD95/CD27 panel sorted naive, central memory, regulatory and stem cell-like memory CD4+ cells. Purity exceeding 98% was reached by all sorted populations. What was sequenced was central memory CD4+ T cells from blood. J is TRBJ2-7 and V is TRBV7-2, with D perhaps matching TRBD2 (5 bases). The clonotype was recovered from a man aged 18 to 29 in good health. CDR3 coding DNA: TGTGCCAGCAGCTTAGGGACTCCACCCCACGAGCAGTACTTC. Protein: CASSLGTPPHEQYF.